Listed here are 26 T cell receptor beta chains from one sample, sequenced in a study of tumor and adjacent non-tumor tissue in lung cancer. RNA was extracted from bulk tissue without any cell sorting. More than 3 cm separated this lung sample from the edge of the tumor. TCRbeta libraries were built with three rounds of nested PCR, modified from ARM-PCR. TCRdb reprocessed the multiplex PCR reads via MiXCR and lists one record per CDR3 protein. This sample yields roughly 45,000 distinct CDR3 sequences, of which 60% are seen a single time; 45% to 50% belongs to the top ten. Sequenced material: distant non-tumor lung tissue. The receptors derive from a middle-aged man with non-small cell lung cancer.

About this clonotype: One end of the junction does not line up with germline, which may come from a read error. The chain employs TRBV20-1 and TRBJ1-5; maybe TRBD1 (5 bases). CDR3 length: 13 residues. In germline, CDR1 is DFQATT, CDR2 SNEGSKA (reference sequence). CDR3 nucleotide sequence: TGCAGTACTAGAGATCAAGGGACCGGGGCCCTGCATTTT. It yields the protein CSTRDQGTGALHF.

The rearrangement uses TRBV5-5 and TRBJ2-3, with 9 bases fitting TRBD2. V gave up 5 bases and J gave up 2 bases; unmatched junction bases: 12. Germline V gene data show CDR1 as SGHKS and CDR2 as YYEKEE (reference sequence). This CDR3 has 17 residues. The CDR3 nucleotides read TGTGCCAGCAGTCCCCTTAGCGGGAGTCCTAACACAGATACGCAGTATTTT. Translating it yields CASSPLSGSPNTDTQYF. Looking up the rest from reference TRBV5-5 and TRBJ2-3 gives the full variable domain: DAGVTQSPTHLIKTRGQQVTLRCSPISGHKSVSWYQQVLGQGPQFIFQYYEKEERGRGNFPDRFSARQFPNYSSELNVNALLLGDSALYLCASSPLSGSPNTDTQYFGPGTRLTVL.

In this sample, this clonotype turned up a few times. The rearrangement links TRBV2 to TRBJ2-5; D is uncertain. Germline V lookup: CDR1 SNHLY, CDR2 FYNNEI. V lost 3 bases and J 4 bases, leaving 6 bases between the germline ends. CDR3 length: 12 residues. CDR3 DNA: TGTGCCAGCAGTGAGGGCGGAGAGACCCAGTACTTC. Translated, it gives CASSEGGETQYF.

The chain links TRBV11-2 to TRBJ1-6; the D gene is possibly TRBD1 (5 bases). The germline CDR1 and CDR2 sequences are SGHAT and FQNNGV. This CDR3 is 14 amino acids long. With 5 bases removed from V and 9 bases from J, the gap between germline ends came to 14 bases. CDR3 in amino acids: CASSPTTVFSPLHF. In nucleotides, the CDR3 is TGTGCCAGCAGCCCTACGACAGTTTTTTCACCCCTCCACTTT.

The J gene is TRBJ2-5, the V gene TRBV5-4; D gene ambiguous. Germline CDR1 and CDR2: SGHNT and YYREEE (reference sequence). The CDR3 loop spans 11 amino acids. The ends were cut back, 9 bases at V and 2 bases at J, with 8 bases in the middle. The CDR3 nucleotides are TGTGCCAACACCGCACAAGAGACCCAGTACTTC. Protein product: CANTAQETQYF.

This chain joins TRBV11-2 and TRBJ2-7, with 9 bases matching TRBD2. This CDR3 spans 15 amino acids. Germline CDR1 and CDR2: SGHAT and FQNNGV. V lost 2 bases to trimming and J lost 10 bases; unmatched junction nucleotides: 12. CDR3 residues: CASSLRSGGTLEQYF. The CDR3 DNA reads TGTGCCAGCAGCTTAAGGAGCGGGGGGACCCTTGAACAGTACTTC.

The table lists this clonotype with a few counts. This chain joins TRBV5-1 and TRBJ2-4; tentative D call: TRBD2 (6 bases). This CDR3 spans 14 amino acids. Trimming shortened V by 2 bases and J by 9 bases, and 15 bases separated the two germline ends. Germline V gives CDR1 SGHRS, CDR2 YFSETQ. The CDR3 loop is CASSFDNPGGIQYF. CDR3 nucleotide sequence: TGCGCCAGCAGCTTCGACAACCCCGGGGGCATTCAGTACTTC.

This clonotype was counted between two and nine times. A much bigger clone sits one base away, suggesting this may be a read error. The rearrangement links TRBV6-5 to TRBJ2-2, with 8 positions matching TRBD2. Per the germline V gene, CDR1 is MNHEY and CDR2 is SVGAGI. The CDR3 has 14 amino acids. The CDR3 DNA reads TGTGCCAGCAGTTACGCTAGCGGGCCCGGGGGGCTGTTTTTT. Translated: CASSYASGPGGLFF.

Concerning this clonotype: The CDR3 does not close with the conserved phenylalanine or tryptophan, likely indicating a read error. The chain carries TRBV7-2 and TRBJ2-4; maybe TRBD2 (7 bases). The length of the CDR3 is 14 residues. Trimming shortened V by 5 bases and J by 5 bases, and 13 bases separated the two germline ends. Germline CDR1 reads SGHTA; CDR2 reads FQGNSA. CDR3 in DNA: TGTGCCAGCAGCCTAGGCGGGGGCCAAAACATTCAGTACATC. The encoded protein is CASSLGGGQNIQYI.

The chain joins TRBV7-8 to TRBJ2-7, with 9 nucleotides matching TRBD2. The junction had 6 bases not matched to a gene; V was cut back by 0 bases and J by 6 bases. Germline V gene sequence: CDR1 SGHVS, CDR2 FQNEAQ. The CDR3 is 15 amino acids. In DNA form, the CDR3 reads TGTGCCAGCAGCTTAGCGCTCAGCGGGAGGAGCGAGCAGTACTTC. Translation: CASSLALSGRSEQYF.

About this clonotype: It is unclear where the CDR3 begins or ends on the DNA, so no DNA is shown, and the CDR3 is as TCRdb lists it. The chain is built from TRBV29-1 and TRBJ1-2. The CDR3 sequence runs 11 residues, both termini included. Per the germline V gene, CDR1 is SQVTM and CDR2 is ANQGSEA. The CDR3 here is CGAQGPYGCTF.

The chain joins TRBV5-1 to TRBJ2-7, with TRBD1 matching 10 bases. The V gene end was trimmed by 3 bases and the J gene end by 5 bases; junction bases not matched to a gene: 5. This CDR3 region has 14 residues. CDR1 SGHRS and CDR2 YFSETQ come from the germline V gene. The CDR3, as DNA: TGCGCCAGCAGCTATCAGGACAGGGGGGACGAGCAGTACTTC. It is translated as CASSYQDRGDEQYF.

Notes on this clonotype: Its ends do not fully match the called genes, so a read error is possible. The CDR3 is CASSEASGEATDTQYF. For the CDR3, the DNA is TGTGCCAGCAGCGAAGCTAGCGGGGAGGCCACAGATACGCAGTATTTT. The chain couples TRBV6-1 to TRBJ2-3; 9 bases fit TRBD2. Germline V gene sequence: CDR1 MNHNS, CDR2 SASEGT. CDR3 length: 16 residues.

This clonotype was counted once. A single base separates this from a much larger clone, so it may be a read error. The chain is built from TRBV7-9 and TRBJ2-7, with D perhaps matching TRBD1 or TRBD2 (6 bases each). CDR3 length: 14 residues. The V and J ends lost 1 base and 9 bases respectively, with 16 bases between them. Germline V gene lookup returns CDR1 SEHNR and CDR2 FQNEAQ (reference sequence). CDR3 sequence reads: CASSLGWGAPRQYF. The DNA of the CDR3 is TGTGCCAGCAGCTTAGGGTGGGGGGCCCCTCGGCAGTACTTC.

This clonotype was counted many times. V gene TRBV6-6 combines with J gene TRBJ2-1; tentatively, D is TRBD1 (6 bases). The CDR3 is 12 residues long. Germline V lookup: CDR1 MNHNY, CDR2 SVGAGI (reference sequence). Trimming shortened V by 10 bases and J by 6 bases, and 13 bases separated the two germline ends. The CDR3 sequence is CATSDRINEQFF. The DNA for the CDR3 is TGTGCCACTTCGGACAGAATCAATGAGCAGTTCTTC.

This clonotype was picked up one time. Sequence at one end of the junction differs from germline and may be a read error. The chain couples TRBV4-1 to TRBJ2-3; TRBD2 aligns across 7 bases. Germline CDR1 is MGHRA and CDR2 is YSYEKL. CDR3 length equals 17 residues. For the CDR3, the DNA is TGCGCCGGCAGCCCCAATTCGGCTAGCGGTAACACAGATACGCAGTATTTT. Translated, it gives CAGSPNSASGNTDTQYF.

Note on this clonotype: A read error is possible here, since a much larger clone lies one base away. This chain connects TRBV5-1 to TRBJ2-1, with 10 bases fitting TRBD2. CDR1 is SGHRS, CDR2 YFSETQ, per germline. This CDR3 has 16 amino acids. The CDR3 spells CACSLHPSGRMNEQFF. CDR3 DNA: TGCGCCTGCAGCTTGCACCCTAGCGGGAGAATGAATGAGCAGTTCTTC.

This clonotype came up many times. The rearrangement links TRBV12-3 or TRBV12-4 to TRBJ2-3, with 16 bases that match TRBD2. The CDR3 length is 18 residues. The J segment lost 1 base and the V segment lost 4 bases, leaving 5 bases of the junction unmatched. As DNA, the CDR3 is TGTGCCAGCAGTTCCCCGGGGACTAGCGGGGGGGGCACAGATACGCAGTATTTT. Translated, it gives CASSSPGTSGGGTDTQYF.

Comment on this clonotype: A much bigger clone sits one base away, suggesting this may be a read error. The rearrangement uses TRBV6-6 and TRBJ1-5; TRBD1 is a possible D gene (5 bases). The CDR3 length is 14 residues. Germline V CDR1 and CDR2: MNHNY, SVGAGI (reference sequence). This CDR3 reads CASRTDPDNQSQHF. The CDR3 nucleotides are TGTGCCAGCAGGACAGATCCCGACAATCAGTCCCAGCATTTT.

In its sample, this clonotype was seen many times. The V and J genes are TRBV6-5 and TRBJ2-7; D may be TRBD2 (5 bases). The CDR3 runs to 13 residues. V was pared by 5 bases and J by 3 bases, with 11 bases between. Germline loops: CDR1 MNHEY, CDR2 SVGAGI. CDR3 sequence: CASSQFDYYEQYF. The DNA of the CDR3 is TGTGCCAGCAGTCAATTCGACTACTACGAGCAGTACTTC.

The sample holds many counts of this clonotype. V usage is TRBV4-1 and J usage is TRBJ2-2; the D gene is possibly TRBD1 (6 bases). V was cut by 8 bases and J by 5 bases, with 15 bases left in between. Germline V CDR1 and CDR2: MGHRA, YSYEKL. The CDR3 contains 14 residues. CDR3: CASGQPIITGELFF. Written as DNA, the CDR3 is TGCGCCAGCGGACAGCCAATAATTACCGGGGAGCTGTTTTTT.

The sample holds one count of this clonotype. This sequence may be a read error, since a much larger clone differs from it by one base. The chain joins TRBV12-5 to TRBJ2-6; tentatively, D is TRBD1 or TRBD2 (6 bases each). CDR1 and CDR2 from the germline V gene are LGHNT and FRNRAP. This CDR3 has 17 amino acids. Trimming cost V 7 bases and J 11 bases, with 27 bases left between them. The CDR3 loop is CASALGGLERSSDVLTF. The CDR3, as DNA: TGTGCTAGTGCCTTGGGGGGCTTAGAGAGGAGTTCCGACGTCCTGACTTTC.

In the case of this clonotype: A read error may account for a junction end that differs from germline. This chain uses TRBV6-5 with TRBJ1-5, with D possibly being TRBD1 (5 bases). This CDR3 is built from 15 residues. The germline gives CDR1 MNHEY, CDR2 SVGAGI. The CDR3 region is CVSRPQGGSNQPQHF. The CDR3 DNA reads TGTGTCAGCAGGCCGCAGGGAGGTAGCAATCAGCCCCAACATTTT.

The V and J genes are TRBV24-1 and TRBJ2-7, with D hard to call. Between the trimmed V and J ends, which lost 9 bases and 6 bases, there was a span of 17 bases. This CDR3 comprises 13 residues. Germline CDR1 reads KGHDR; CDR2 reads SFDVKD. CDR3 nucleotide sequence: TGTGCCACCCGAGTCATGATCGAGTCCGAGCAGTACTTC. Its protein product is CATRVMIESEQYF.

The chain joins TRBV5-1 to TRBJ2-5, with 8 bases aligning to TRBD1. The CDR3 loop spans 17 amino acids. J was trimmed by 5 bases and V by 0 bases; bases with no gene match: 12. The V gene's germline CDR1 is SGHRS and CDR2 YFSETQ. For the CDR3, the DNA is TGCGCCAGCAGCTTGGCCGGGACAGGTCGAGGTGGGGAGACCCAGTACTTC. It codes for CASSLAGTGRGGETQYF.

Remarks on this clonotype: The CDR3 does not close with the conserved phenylalanine or tryptophan, likely indicating a read error. This chain joins TRBV6-2 or TRBV6-3 and TRBJ2-7; D is uncertain. The CDR3 is 15 amino acids. Germline assignment: CDR1 MNHEY and CDR2 SVGEGT. In DNA form, the CDR3 reads TGTACCAGCAGTTACGAATTAGATTGGACCTACGAGCAGTACCTC. It encodes CTSSYELDWTYEQYL.